This TCR beta chain was captured in a study of blood T cell repertoires in COVID-19. Study as a whole: In each case, the material was cDNA or gDNA derived from T cells, B-cell-depleted T cells, or PBMCs.

Original handling: Cell counts per sample came from amplifying reference gene primers. Assay used: immunoSEQ multiplex PCR; TCRdb lists only in-frame clones, some missing. The D gene and trimming were derived from the DNA, and the V and J assignments and clone size from that table. The profile shows hundreds of thousands of clones, 87% of them singletons. This clonotype was sampled from a young man with active or convalescent COVID-19. Sequenced input: peripheral blood.

CDR3 DNA sequence: TGTGCCAGCAGTTTGGTAGACCAAGAGACCCAGTACTTC. This gives the protein CASSLVDQETQYF. V is TRBV28 and J is TRBJ2-5; D not resolved. The CDR3 contains 13 residues. Per germline, CDR1 MDHEN and CDR2 SYDVKM. V shed 3 bases and J shed 0 bases, with 5 bases lying between them.